The 8 T cell receptor beta chains below were found in one sample sequenced in a study of metastatic and nonmetastatic thyroid tumors (dated by TCRdb to 2018 to 2021). No treatment had been received by any patient before thyroid surgery. Libraries were prepared through PCR. Instrument on record: Illumina HiSeq 4000. Using fastp at Q25 and MiXCR, TCRdb reprocessed the public reads and kept productive beta chains. The sample table holds over 30,000 clones, of which approximately 7.4% were seen once. The ten largest make up about 45% of the sample. Sequenced sample: blood. Source of these receptors: a female donor with papillary thyroid cancer or a benign thyroid nodule (not recorded which). Some clones in this sample may be carry-over from other donors' samples.

This clone was seen repeatedly, ten times or more. The chain is built from TRBV24-1 and TRBJ2-3; D is perhaps TRBD1 (6 bases). Looked up from germline, CDR1 is KGHDR and CDR2 is SFDVKD. V was trimmed by 4 bases and J by 6 bases, leaving 13 bases between them. The CDR3 spans 14 residues. The DNA of the CDR3 is TGTGCCACCAGTGAGCCCTACAGGGATGATACGCAGTATTTT. Protein sequence: CATSEPYRDDTQYF.

The chain employs TRBV6-2 or TRBV6-3 and TRBJ2-5; possibly TRBD2 for D (5 bases). The CDR3 has 18 residues. V was clipped by 2 bases and J by 3 bases, with 22 bases between them. CDR1 is MNHEY and CDR2 is SVGEGT in the germline V gene. This CDR3 is CASSYVVWTCGGEETQYF. In DNA form, the CDR3 reads TGTGCCAGCAGTTACGTTGTCTGGACTTGCGGAGGAGAAGAGACCCAGTACTTC.

This clone has at least ten counts. For the CDR3, the DNA is TGTGCCAGCAGCTTTAGGGTTAAAGGACAGCAGTTCTTC. Translating it yields CASSFRVKGQQFF. The V call is TRBV9, the J call TRBJ2-1; no clear D gene. This CDR3 region has 13 residues. Germline CDR1 SGDLS, CDR2 YYNGEE. The V and J ends lost 4 bases and 11 bases respectively, with 16 bases between them.

This clone was seen at least ten times. The V call is TRBV7-2, the J call TRBJ2-1, with 11 bases lining up with TRBD2. Germline trimming cut 5 bases from V and 7 bases from J; bases unmatched to any gene: 7. This CDR3 has 15 residues. Germline CDR1 SGHTA, CDR2 FQGNSA. CDR3 sequence: CASSISGGARNEQFF. Here the CDR3 DNA reads TGTGCCAGCAGCATTAGCGGGGGGGCGAGGAATGAGCAGTTCTTC.

The chain recombines TRBV6-1 with TRBJ1-1; D might be TRBD1 (5 bases). The V gene lost 7 bases and the J gene lost 2 bases, with 14 bases spanning the gap. From germline, CDR1 is MNHNS and CDR2 SASEGT. The CDR3 runs to 14 residues. DNA for the CDR3: TGTGCCAGCACTTTGATAGGGGCTAACACTGAAGCTTTCTTT. The encoded protein is CASTLIGANTEAFF.

This clone was detected ten times or more. The chain links TRBV5-1 to TRBJ2-3; D not certain. The CDR3 totals 15 residues. Germline CDR1 SGHRS, CDR2 YFSETQ. Trimming shortened V by 0 bases and J by 0 bases, and 8 bases separated the two germline ends. The CDR3 is CASSLGLTSTDTQYF. Written as DNA, the CDR3 is TGCGCCAGCAGCTTGGGGCTAACTAGCACAGATACGCAGTATTTT.

This clone was found many times. V and J are TRBV5-1 and TRBJ2-7; D call uncertain. Germline-derived CDR1 and CDR2 are SGHRS and YFSETQ. Trimming removed 0 bases at V and 6 bases at J, with 10 bases between. This CDR3 comprises 13 residues. CDR3 amino acids: CASSLVSTGEQYF. CDR3 nucleotides: TGCGCCAGCAGCTTGGTTAGCACGGGCGAGCAGTACTTC.

Only one count was recorded for this clone. This may stem from a read error, because a much larger clone lies one nucleotide away. The rearrangement links TRBV5-5 to TRBJ1-5; D remains unclear. CDR1 and CDR2 (germline): SGHKS, YYEKEE (reference sequence). This CDR3 is 15 amino acids long. This chain's CDR3 is CASSLVGTNSQSQHF. The CDR3 nucleotides read TGTGCCAGCAGCTTGGTCGGCACGAATAGTCAGTCCCAGCATTTT.